Given below is one T cell receptor beta chain in context. TCRdb ran MiXCR on the RT-PCR reads and lists one entry per CDR3 protein. Found here are 160,000 or so distinct CDR3 sequences, roughly 24% of them singletons; the top ten hold roughly a quarter. These data belong to a study of patients and donors after allogeneic stem cell transplantation. In germline, CDR1 is SQVTM, CDR2 ANQGSEA. With 0 bases removed from V and 1 base from J, the gap between germline ends came to 12 bases. CDR3 length: 15 residues. The chain joins TRBV29-1 to TRBJ1-1; TRBD1 might be the D (5 bases). The receptor was derived from a human donor who was either an allogeneic HSCT recipient or a stem cell or donor lymphocyte infusion donor (not recorded which). It is not recorded whose cells these are; they may come from a transplant donor. The specimen was blood, either unsorted or a sorted T cell fraction (not recorded which). The CDR3 protein is CSVEDLGDGNTEAFF. CDR3 in DNA: TGCAGCGTTGAAGATCTAGGGGATGGGAACACTGAAGCTTTCTTT.